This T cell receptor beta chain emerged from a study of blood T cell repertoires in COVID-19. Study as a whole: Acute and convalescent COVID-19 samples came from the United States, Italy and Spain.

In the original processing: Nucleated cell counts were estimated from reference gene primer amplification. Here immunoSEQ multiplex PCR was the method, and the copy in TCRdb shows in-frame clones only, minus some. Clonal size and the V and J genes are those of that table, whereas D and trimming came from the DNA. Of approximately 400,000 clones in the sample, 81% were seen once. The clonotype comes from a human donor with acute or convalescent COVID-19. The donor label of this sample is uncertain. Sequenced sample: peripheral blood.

The CDR3: CASSSTGVNTIYF. CDR3 DNA: TGTGCCAGCAGTTCTACAGGGGTAAACACCATATATTTT. The chain employs TRBV6-5 and TRBJ1-3; 7 nucleotides align to TRBD1. The CDR3 has 13 amino acids. Germline values: CDR1 MNHEY, CDR2 SVGAGI. V was pared by 4 bases and J by 6 bases, with 3 bases of the junction left unmatched.